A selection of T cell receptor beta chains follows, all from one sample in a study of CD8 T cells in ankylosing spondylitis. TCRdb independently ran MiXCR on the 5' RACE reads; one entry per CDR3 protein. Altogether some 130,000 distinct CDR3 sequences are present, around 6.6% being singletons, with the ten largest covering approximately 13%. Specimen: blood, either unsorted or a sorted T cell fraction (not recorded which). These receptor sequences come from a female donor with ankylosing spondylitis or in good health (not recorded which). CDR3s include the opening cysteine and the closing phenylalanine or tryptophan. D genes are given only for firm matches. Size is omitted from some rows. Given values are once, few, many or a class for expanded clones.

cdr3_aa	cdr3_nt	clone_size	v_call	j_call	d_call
CASSSDSTNEKLFF	TGCGCCAGCAGCAGTGACAGTACTAATGAAAAACTGTTTTTT	many	TRBV5-1	TRBJ1-4	NA
CASSSNRGRMNTEAFF	TGTGCCAGCAGTTCAAACAGGGGGCGGATGAACACTGAAGCTTTCTTT	few	TRBV12-3/TRBV12-4	TRBJ1-1	TRBD1
CASSSGQGVRGYTF	TGTGCCAGCAGTTCCGGACAGGGTGTGAGGGGCTACACCTTC	many	TRBV6-5	TRBJ1-2	TRBD1
CASSLLRGPYNEQFF	TGTGCCAGCAGCTTACTCAGGGGTCCATACAATGAGCAGTTCTTC	many	TRBV7-9	TRBJ2-1	NA
CASSQDQGAGNTIYF	TGTGCCAGCAGCCAAGACCAGGGTGCGGGAAACACCATATATTTT	many	TRBV4-2	TRBJ1-3	NA
CASSPQSGQADQPQHF	TGTGCCAGCAGCCCCCAATCGGGACAGGCCGATCAGCCCCAGCATTTT	NA	TRBV7-2	TRBJ1-5	TRBD1
CASSLMAGPYEQYF	TGTGCCAGCAGCTTAATGGCGGGGCCCTACGAGCAGTACTTC	many	TRBV7-2	TRBJ2-7	NA
CASSLSGGMRNQETQYF	TGCGCCAGCAGCTTGAGCGGGGGCATGAGGAACCAAGAGACCCAGTACTTC	NA	TRBV5-1	TRBJ2-5	TRBD2
CASTGGSYTEAFF	TGCGCCAGCACGGGAGGGAGTTACACTGAAGCTTTCTTT	many	TRBV5-1	TRBJ1-1	NA
CASAPGAYGYTF	TGTGCCAGTGCTCCAGGGGCCTATGGCTACACCTTC	many	TRBV19	TRBJ1-2	NA
CASSLRGGDTQYF	TGTGCCAGCAGCTTAAGGGGGGGGGATACGCAGTATTTT	many	TRBV11-1	TRBJ2-3	NA
CASSDKGVQGRNGELFF	TGTGCCAGCAGTGACAAAGGGGTGCAGGGAAGGAACGGGGAGCTGTTTTTT	many	TRBV6-1	TRBJ2-2	NA
CSANLEETDTQYF	TGCAGTGCTAATCTAGAAGAGACAGATACGCAGTATTTT	many	TRBV20-1	TRBJ2-3	NA
CASSLSSGGAEAFF	TGCGCCAGCAGCCTGAGCTCAGGGGGAGCTGAAGCTTTCTTT	many	TRBV4-1	TRBJ1-1	TRBD1
CASSQDRDHQETQYF	TGCGCCAGCAGCCAGGACCGGGACCACCAAGAGACCCAGTACTTC	many	TRBV4-1	TRBJ2-5	NA
CASSAYRGVGNQPQHF	TGTGCCAGCAGTGCCTATAGGGGCGTAGGCAATCAGCCCCAGCATTTT	NA	TRBV12-3/TRBV12-4	TRBJ1-5	NA
CASTRLGDREQYF	TGTGCCAGCACCCGTTTAGGGGACCGGGAGCAGTACTTC	many	TRBV11-2	TRBJ2-7	NA
CASSAGAHQETQYF	TGCGCCAGCAGCGCTGGGGCACACCAAGAGACCCAGTACTTC	many	TRBV5-1	TRBJ2-5	NA
CASSHGTVEKLFF	TGTGCCAGCAGCCACGGGACAGTTGAAAAACTGTTTTTT	many	TRBV5-5	TRBJ1-4	TRBD1
CASSQALGGLQETQYF	TGCGCCAGCAGCCAAGCCCTAGGAGGCCTTCAAGAGACCCAGTACTTC	many	TRBV4-1	TRBJ2-5	NA
CSVEMTGGRGETQYF	TGCAGCGTTGAAATGACGGGGGGGCGGGGAGAGACCCAGTACTTC	many	TRBV29-1	TRBJ2-5	TRBD2
CASSLQRANTDTQYF	TGCGCCAGCAGCTTACAGCGGGCCAACACAGATACGCAGTATTTT	many	TRBV5-1	TRBJ2-3	NA
CASSLEGREKLFF	TGCGCCAGCAGCTTGGAAGGGCGCGAAAAACTGTTTTTT	many	TRBV5-1	TRBJ1-4	NA
CASSRGAGFYQETQYF	TGCGCCAGCAGCCGGGGAGCGGGGTTCTACCAAGAGACCCAGTACTTC	many	TRBV4-1	TRBJ2-5	TRBD2
CASSQQAGAPDTQYF	TGTGCCAGCAGCCAACAAGCGGGGGCCCCAGATACGCAGTATTTT	NA	TRBV3-1	TRBJ2-3	TRBD2
CASSPTVQETQYF	TGTGCCAGCAGCCCAACTGTGCAGGAGACCCAGTACTTC	few	TRBV7-8	TRBJ2-5	NA
CASSYVVRETQYF	TGTGCCAGCAGCTATGTGGTTAGGGAGACCCAGTACTTC	many	TRBV5-5	TRBJ2-5	NA
CASSLLTSGGLSETQYF	TGTGCCAGCAGTCTCTTGACTAGCGGGGGGCTCTCGGAGACCCAGTACTTC	many	TRBV27	TRBJ2-5	TRBD2
CASSLAASGTNEQFF	TGTGCCAGCAGCTTAGCGGCTAGCGGGACCAATGAGCAGTTCTTC	many	TRBV7-2	TRBJ2-1	TRBD2
CASRMGTTGELFF	TGCGCCAGCAGAATGGGGACCACCGGGGAGCTGTTTTTT	many	TRBV5-1	TRBJ2-2	NA
CATSILGADYEQYF	TGTGCTACCTCGATTTTAGGGGCAGACTACGAGCAGTACTTC	many	TRBV12-5	TRBJ2-7	NA
CASSLKYGYTF	TGTGCCAGCAGTTTAAAATATGGCTACACCTTC	many	TRBV12-3/TRBV12-4	TRBJ1-2	NA
CASSLTGTGGWLDTEAFF	TGTGCCAGCAGCCTTACCGGGACAGGGGGGTGGCTGGACACTGAAGCTTTCTTT	many	TRBV3-1	TRBJ1-1	TRBD1
CASSPSGGAYNEQFF	TGCGCCAGCAGCCCTAGCGGGGGGGCCTACAATGAGCAGTTCTTC	many	TRBV5-1	TRBJ2-1	TRBD2
CASSPLQQGARTDTQYF	TGTGCTAGCAGCCCCTTACAACAGGGGGCGCGGACAGATACGCAGTATTTT	many	TRBV7-7	TRBJ2-3	TRBD1
CASSRASGLPQETQYF	TGTGCCAGCAGCCGAGCATCCGGACTACCGCAAGAGACCCAGTACTTC	NA	TRBV4-2	TRBJ2-5	NA
CASSYGSEDRVGETQYF	TGTGCCAGCAGTTACGGTTCTGAGGACCGCGTCGGAGAGACCCAGTACTTC	many	TRBV6-5	TRBJ2-5	NA
CASSLKMGRLSGELFF	TGTGCCAGCAGCTTAAAAATGGGGCGCTTATCCGGGGAGCTGTTTTTT	NA	TRBV7-2	TRBJ2-2	NA
CASSYPTGDTEAFF	TGTGCCAGCAGTTACCCTACAGGGGACACTGAAGCTTTCTTT	many	TRBV6-5	TRBJ1-1	TRBD1
CASSSDGVYGYTF	TGCGCCAGCAGCTCGGACGGAGTTTATGGCTACACCTTC	many	TRBV5-1	TRBJ1-2	NA
CASTRAGENGGYTF	TGCGCCAGCACCCGGGCAGGCGAGAATGGGGGCTACACCTTC	many	TRBV5-1	TRBJ1-2	NA
CASTFTGSYNEQFF	TGCGCCAGCACCTTTACAGGGTCCTACAATGAGCAGTTCTTC	few	TRBV5-1	TRBJ2-1	NA
CSAYSGSRVGNQPQHF	TGCAGTGCTTACTCTGGGAGCCGGGTGGGCAATCAGCCCCAGCATTTT	many	TRBV20-1	TRBJ1-5	NA
CASSHTRDTLGEQFF	TGTGCCAGCAGTCATACTAGAGATACACTCGGTGAGCAGTTCTTC	NA	TRBV14	TRBJ2-1	NA
CSVAEGPKETQYF	TGCAGCGTTGCAGAGGGGCCCAAAGAGACCCAGTACTTC	many	TRBV29-1	TRBJ2-5	NA
CSARDGGGDSPLHF	TGCAGTGCTAGAGATGGGGGAGGGGATTCACCCCTCCACTTT	many	TRBV20-1	TRBJ1-6	NA
CATRGGTNTGELFF	TGTGCCACTAGGGGCGGTACGAACACCGGGGAGCTGTTTTTT	NA	TRBV7-8	TRBJ2-2	NA
CASSLQTSGGYEQYF	TGTGCCAGCAGCTTACAGACTAGCGGGGGTTACGAGCAGTACTTC	few	TRBV7-2	TRBJ2-7	TRBD2
CASTPGTGGPNEQFF	TGTGCCAGCACTCCCGGGACAGGGGGCCCCAATGAGCAGTTCTTC	many	TRBV12-3/TRBV12-4	TRBJ2-1	TRBD1
CARTGVYGYTF	TGTGCCCGGACGGGGGTCTATGGCTACACCTTC	few	TRBV30	TRBJ1-2	NA
CASIRGRTEAFF	TGTGCCAGCATAAGGGGGCGTACTGAAGCTTTCTTT	many	TRBV6-1	TRBJ1-1	TRBD1
CTFSFVVGQGSGANVLTF	TGTACCTTCAGTTTCGTTGTGGGTCAGGGTTCCGGGGCCAACGTCCTGACTTTC	NA	TRBV12-3/TRBV12-4	TRBJ2-6	NA
CASSQDGGAEKLFF	TGTGCCAGCAGCCAAGATGGTGGGGCTGAAAAACTGTTTTTT	many	TRBV3-1	TRBJ1-4	NA